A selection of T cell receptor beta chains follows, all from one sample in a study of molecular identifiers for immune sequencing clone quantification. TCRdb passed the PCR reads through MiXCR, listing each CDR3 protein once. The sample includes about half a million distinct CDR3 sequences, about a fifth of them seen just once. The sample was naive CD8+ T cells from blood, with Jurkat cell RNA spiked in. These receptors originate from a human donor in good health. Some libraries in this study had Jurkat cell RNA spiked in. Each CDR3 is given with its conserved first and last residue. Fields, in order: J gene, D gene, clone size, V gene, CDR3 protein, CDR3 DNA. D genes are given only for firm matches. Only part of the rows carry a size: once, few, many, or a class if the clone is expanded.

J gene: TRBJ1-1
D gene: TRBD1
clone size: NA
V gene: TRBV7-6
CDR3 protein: CASSLEGRGLNTEAFF
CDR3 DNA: TGTGCCAGCAGCTTAGAGGGCAGGGGGTTGAACACTGAAGCTTTCTTT

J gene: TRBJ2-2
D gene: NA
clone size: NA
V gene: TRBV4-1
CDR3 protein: CASSGLNTGEPFF
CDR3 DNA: TGCGCCAGCAGCGGGTTGAACACCGGGGAGCCGTTTTTT

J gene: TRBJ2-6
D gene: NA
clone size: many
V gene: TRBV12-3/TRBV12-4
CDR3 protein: CASRPRDVHAGANVLTF
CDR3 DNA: TGTGCCAGCAGACCCCGGGACGTACATGCTGGGGCCAACGTCCTGACTTTC

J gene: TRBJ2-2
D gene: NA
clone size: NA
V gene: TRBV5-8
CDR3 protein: CASSLGRTNTGELFF
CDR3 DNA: TGTGCCAGCAGCTTGGGACGGACGAACACCGGGGAGCTGTTTTTT

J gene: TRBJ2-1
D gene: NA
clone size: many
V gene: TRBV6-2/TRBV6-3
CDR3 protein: CASTTVGTPYSEQFF
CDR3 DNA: TGTGCCAGCACTACAGTCGGGACACCGTACAGTGAGCAGTTCTTC

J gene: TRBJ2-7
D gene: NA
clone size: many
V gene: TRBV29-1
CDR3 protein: CSAGATPYEQYF
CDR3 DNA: TGCAGCGCCGGCGCCACACCCTACGAGCAGTACTTC

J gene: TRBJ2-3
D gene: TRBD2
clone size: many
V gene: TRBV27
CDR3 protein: CASSSGTSWGADTQYF
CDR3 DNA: TGTGCCAGCAGTTCAGGGACTAGCTGGGGGGCAGATACGCAGTATTTT

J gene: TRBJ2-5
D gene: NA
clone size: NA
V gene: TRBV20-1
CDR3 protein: CSALRHPAQETQYF
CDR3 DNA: TGCAGTGCCCTAAGACATCCCGCCCAAGAGACCCAGTACTTC

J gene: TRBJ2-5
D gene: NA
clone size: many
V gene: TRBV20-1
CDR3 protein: CSASGGPQETQYF
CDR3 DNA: TGCAGTGCTAGCGGGGGGCCCCAAGAGACCCAGTACTTC

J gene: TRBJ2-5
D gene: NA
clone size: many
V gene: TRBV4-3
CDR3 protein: CASSQFQGQETQYF
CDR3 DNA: TGCGCCAGCAGCCAGTTTCAGGGGCAAGAGACCCAGTACTTC

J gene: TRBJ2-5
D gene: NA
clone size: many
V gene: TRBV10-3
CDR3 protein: CAISGQQETQYF
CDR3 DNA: TGTGCCATCAGTGGACAGCAAGAGACCCAGTACTTC

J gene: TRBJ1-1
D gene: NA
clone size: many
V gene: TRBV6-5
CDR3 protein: CASSYSIPIPNTEAFF
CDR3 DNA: TGTGCCAGCAGTTACTCGATCCCCATTCCGAACACTGAAGCTTTCTTT

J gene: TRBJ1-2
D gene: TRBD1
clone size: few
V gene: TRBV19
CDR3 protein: CASSILDRVAAVDGYTF
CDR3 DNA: TGTGCCAGTAGTATTTTGGACAGGGTAGCAGCCGTAGATGGCTACACCTTC

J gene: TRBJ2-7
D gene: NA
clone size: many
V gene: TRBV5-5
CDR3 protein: CASSWRSSYEQYF
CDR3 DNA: TGCGCCAGCAGTTGGAGGTCCTCCTACGAGCAGTACTTC

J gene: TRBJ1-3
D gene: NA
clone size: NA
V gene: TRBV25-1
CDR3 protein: CASAAGNTIYF
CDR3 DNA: TGTGCCAGCGCTGCTGGAAACACCATATATTTT

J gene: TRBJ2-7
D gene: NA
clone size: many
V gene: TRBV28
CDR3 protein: CASSFLRDLPYEQYF
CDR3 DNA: TGTGCCAGCAGTTTCCTACGGGACCTACCCTACGAGCAGTACTTC

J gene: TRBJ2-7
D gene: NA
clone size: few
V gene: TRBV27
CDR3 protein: CASGLGYEQYF
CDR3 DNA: TGTGCCAGCGGGCTGGGTTACGAGCAGTACTTC

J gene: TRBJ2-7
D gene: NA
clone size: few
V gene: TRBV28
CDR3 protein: CASIGPYREQYF
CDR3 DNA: TGTGCCAGCATAGGTCCCTACCGCGAGCAGTACTTC

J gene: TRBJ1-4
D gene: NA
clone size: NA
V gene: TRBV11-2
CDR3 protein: CASNPMPINNEKLFF
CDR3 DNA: TGTGCCAGCAATCCCATGCCAATTAATAATGAAAAACTGTTTTTT

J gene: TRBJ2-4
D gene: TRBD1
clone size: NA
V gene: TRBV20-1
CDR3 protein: CCARQGAIQYF
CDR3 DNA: TGCTGTGCTAGACAGGGAGCCATTCAGTACTTC

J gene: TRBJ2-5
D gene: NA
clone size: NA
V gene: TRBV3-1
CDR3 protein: CASSQALGEETRYF
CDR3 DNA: TGTGCCAGCAGCCAAGCGTTAGGAGAAGAGACCCGGTACTTC

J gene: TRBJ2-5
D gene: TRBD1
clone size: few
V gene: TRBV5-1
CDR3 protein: CASSLETGAAAEAQYF
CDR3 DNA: TGCGCCAGCAGCTTAGAAACAGGGGCCGCCGCAGAGGCCCAGTACTTC

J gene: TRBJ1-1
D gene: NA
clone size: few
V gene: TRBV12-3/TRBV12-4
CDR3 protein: CASSFGFGEAFF
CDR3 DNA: TGTGCCAGCAGTTTCGGCTTTGGTGAGGCTTTCTTT

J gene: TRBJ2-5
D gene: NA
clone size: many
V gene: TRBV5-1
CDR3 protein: CASRKTASSGGAQYF
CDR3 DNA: TGCGCCAGCAGAAAGACAGCCAGCTCCGGAGGGGCCCAGTACTTC

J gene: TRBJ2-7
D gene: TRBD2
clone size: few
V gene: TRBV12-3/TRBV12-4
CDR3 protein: CASSPQSGRPYEQYF
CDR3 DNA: TGTGCCAGCAGTCCCCAGAGCGGGAGGCCCTACGAGCAGTACTTC

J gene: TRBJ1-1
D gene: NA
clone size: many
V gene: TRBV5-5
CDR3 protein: CASSFVLGENTEAFF
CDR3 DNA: TGTGCCAGCAGCTTCGTATTAGGAGAGAACACTGAAGCTTTCTTT

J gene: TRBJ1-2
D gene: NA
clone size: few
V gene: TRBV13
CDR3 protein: CASGSGTGWNYGYTF
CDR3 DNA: TGTGCCAGCGGCTCAGGAACAGGTTGGAACTATGGCTACACCTTC

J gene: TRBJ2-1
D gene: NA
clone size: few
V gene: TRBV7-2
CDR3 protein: CASSLARRGNEQFF
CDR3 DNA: TGTGCCAGCAGCTTAGCCCGGCGCGGGAATGAGCAGTTCTTC

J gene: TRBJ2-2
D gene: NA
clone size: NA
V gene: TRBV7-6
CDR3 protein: CASSSTGDNTGELFF
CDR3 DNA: TGTGCCAGCAGCTCCACGGGGGATAACACCGGGGAGCTGTTTTTT

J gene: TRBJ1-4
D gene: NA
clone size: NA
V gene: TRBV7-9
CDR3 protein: CASSLLSSPDEKLFF
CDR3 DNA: TGTGCCAGCAGCTTATTGTCTTCGCCCGATGAAAAACTGTTTTTT

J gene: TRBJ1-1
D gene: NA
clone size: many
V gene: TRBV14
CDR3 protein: CASSQAGTKYSNTEAFF
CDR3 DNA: TGTGCCAGCAGCCAAGCGGGGACGAAGTACTCGAACACTGAAGCTTTCTTT

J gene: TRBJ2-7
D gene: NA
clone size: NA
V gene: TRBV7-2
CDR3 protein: CASSLRGFFYEQYF
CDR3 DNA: TGTGCCAGCAGCTTACGGGGCTTTTTTTACGAGCAGTACTTC

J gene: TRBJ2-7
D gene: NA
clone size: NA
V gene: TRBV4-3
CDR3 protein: CASSQNLDPRDEQYF
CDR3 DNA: TGCGCCAGCAGCCAAAACCTCGACCCGCGGGACGAGCAGTACTTC

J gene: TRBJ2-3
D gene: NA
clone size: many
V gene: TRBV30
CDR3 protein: CAWSSPRIGPSTDTQYF
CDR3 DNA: TGTGCCTGGAGTTCCCCACGCATTGGGCCAAGCACAGATACGCAGTATTTT

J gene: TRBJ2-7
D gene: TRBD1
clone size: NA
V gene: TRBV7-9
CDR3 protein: CANSHGTGYEQYF
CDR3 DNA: TGTGCCAACAGCCATGGGACAGGCTACGAGCAGTACTTC

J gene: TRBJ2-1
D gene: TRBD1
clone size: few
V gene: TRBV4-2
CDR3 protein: CASGQYRGNEQFF
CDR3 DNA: TGTGCCAGCGGCCAGTACAGGGGGAATGAGCAGTTCTTC

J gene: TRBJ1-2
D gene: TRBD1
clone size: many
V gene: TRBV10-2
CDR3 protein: CASSPTGDNYGYTF
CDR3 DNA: TGCGCCAGCAGCCCGACAGGGGACAACTATGGCTACACCTTC